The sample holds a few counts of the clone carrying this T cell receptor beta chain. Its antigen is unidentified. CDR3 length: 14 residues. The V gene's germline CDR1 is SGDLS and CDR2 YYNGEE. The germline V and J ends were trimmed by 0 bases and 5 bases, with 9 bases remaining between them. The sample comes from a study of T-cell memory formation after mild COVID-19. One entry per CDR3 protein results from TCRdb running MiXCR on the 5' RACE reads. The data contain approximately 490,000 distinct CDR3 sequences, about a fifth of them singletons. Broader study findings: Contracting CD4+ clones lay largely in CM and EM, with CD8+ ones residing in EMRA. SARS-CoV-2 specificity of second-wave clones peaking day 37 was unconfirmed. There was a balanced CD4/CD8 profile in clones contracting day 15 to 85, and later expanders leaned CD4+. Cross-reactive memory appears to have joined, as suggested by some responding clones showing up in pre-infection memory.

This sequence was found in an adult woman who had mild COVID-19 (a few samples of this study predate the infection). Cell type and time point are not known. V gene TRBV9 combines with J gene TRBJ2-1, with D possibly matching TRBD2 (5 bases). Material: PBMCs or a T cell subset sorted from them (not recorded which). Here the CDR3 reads CASSVGGLDNEQFF. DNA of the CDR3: TGTGCCAGCAGCGTAGGTGGACTGGACAATGAGCAGTTCTTC.